The clone carrying this TCR beta chain was seen only a few times. This record belongs to a study of OX40 agonist ivuxolimab in advanced cancers. Overall study context: Roughly two fifths of patients had received prior checkpoint inhibitor therapy.

The CDR3 is 15 residues long. The V segment lost 0 bases and the J segment 0 bases; nucleotides outside the gene matches: 4. CDR1 SQVTM and CDR2 ANQGSEA come from the germline V gene. The method was immunoSEQ multiplex PCR; TCRdb's version includes in-frame clones alone and lacks a portion of them. This sample yields over 55,000 clones, of which more than 65% are seen a single time; 6.3% belongs to the top ten. The rearrangement joins TRBV29-1 to TRBJ2-7; TRBD1 matches at 8 bases. Sample: CD4+ or CD8+ T cells sorted from blood, taken in a trial of the OX40 agonist ivuxolimab. The source of this sequence is an adult with an advanced solid tumor such as melanoma, head and neck, liver or kidney cancer. The chain's CDR3 is CSVEDGGTGSYEQYF. The CDR3 DNA reads as TGCAGCGTTGAAGATGGGGGGACAGGCTCCTACGAGCAGTACTTC.